Each of the 10 T cell receptor beta chains below was sequenced from the same sample in a study of cytomegalovirus exposure and HLA in healthy donors. Assay used: immunoSEQ multiplex PCR; TCRdb lists only in-frame clones, some missing. This table holds 150,000 to 200,000 clones, roughly 83% found once. The material sequenced was PBMCs. Receptors were obtained from a woman aged 18-29 years in good health and CMV-seronegative.

This clone has a count of ten or more. This chain joins TRBV6-4 and TRBJ2-3; TRBD2 matches at 7 bases. The ends lost 8 bases at V and 0 bases at J; junction bases unmatched: 11. This CDR3 region has 16 residues. CDR1 and CDR2 (germline): MRHNA, SNTAGT. The CDR3 bases are TGTGCCAGCGCCGTGGGACTAAGCCCTAGCACAGATACGCAGTATTTT. Its translation is CASAVGLSPSTDTQYF.

The CDR3, as DNA: TGTGCCAGCCGTGGCGGTGGCGGCTACACCTTC. Translating it yields CASRGGGGYTF. The chain carries TRBV6-1 and TRBJ1-2; D uncertain. V dropped 8 bases and J dropped 8 bases, with 12 bases sitting between them. From germline, CDR1 is MNHNS and CDR2 SASEGT. This CDR3 is 11 amino acids long.

This chain uses TRBV2 with TRBJ2-5; D remains unclear. Gene TRBJ2-7 matches the end of the DNA better, so the J call may be wrong. CDR1 and CDR2 from the germline V gene are SNHLY and FYNNEI. This CDR3 spans 12 amino acids. The CDR3 here is CASSGGAYEQYF. The CDR3 DNA is TGTGCCAGCAGTGGAGGCGCCTACGAGCAGTACTTC.

V usage is TRBV6-5 and J usage is TRBJ2-3; 14 bases agree with TRBD2. J lost 5 bases, V lost 2 bases, and 3 bases had no gene match. Looked up from germline, CDR1 is MNHEY and CDR2 is SVGAGI. The length of the CDR3 is 16 residues. DNA of the CDR3: TGTGCCAGCAGTTACGGACTAGCGGGAGGAGTAGATACGCAGTATTTT. Amino acids: CASSYGLAGGVDTQYF.

This sequence joins TRBV4-2 and TRBJ2-5, with a possible D match to TRBD2 (6 bases). Between the trimmed V and J ends, which lost 1 base and 5 bases, there was a span of 17 bases. This CDR3 spans 16 amino acids. Germline V CDR1 and CDR2: LGHNA, YNFKEQ. DNA for the CDR3: TGTGCCAGCAGCCAAGGGTCCGGGACTGGGCGGGAGACCCAGTACTTC. This translates into CASSQGSGTGRETQYF.

This clone appeared a few times. The rearrangement joins TRBV5-1 to TRBJ2-7; no clear D. V was cut by 4 bases and J by 3 bases, with 11 bases left in between. Germline V gives CDR1 SGHRS, CDR2 YFSETQ. The CDR3 has 13 amino acids. CDR3 in DNA: TGCGCCAGCAGCCCCGGGTGGGTCTACGAGCAGTACTTC. Amino acid sequence: CASSPGWVYEQYF.

The chain links TRBV19 to TRBJ2-2; possibly TRBD1 for D (5 bases). This CDR3 is 15 amino acids long. Trimming shortened V by 5 bases and J by 0 bases, and 10 bases separated the two germline ends. Germline assignment: CDR1 LNHDA and CDR2 SQIVND (reference sequence). The CDR3 nucleotides read TGTGCCAGTAGTGACAGCCTCGCGAACACCGGGGAGCTGTTTTTT. Its protein product is CASSDSLANTGELFF.

The chain is built from TRBV9 and TRBJ2-3; tentatively, D is TRBD1 (6 bases). This CDR3 spans 15 amino acids. Trimming took 6 bases from V and 4 from J, leaving 18 bases between them. Germline-derived CDR1 and CDR2 are SGDLS and YYNGEE. CDR3 region: CASNPRAEGADTQYF. The CDR3 coding sequence is TGTGCCAGCAACCCGAGGGCCGAGGGGGCAGATACGCAGTATTTT.

About this clone itself: This same CDR3 is encoded by further DNA sequences in the sample. The chain has TRBV5-6 and TRBJ1-3; no clear D. CDR3 size: 15 residues. The ends were cut back, 1 base at V and 5 bases at J, with 13 bases in the middle. Germline V gene sequence: CDR1 SGHDT, CDR2 YYEEEE. CDR3 protein: CASSLRGTGRNTIYF. The CDR3 coding sequence is TGTGCCAGCAGCTTGAGAGGCACCGGCCGAAACACCATATATTTT.

The chain has TRBV4-1 and TRBJ1-5; D might be TRBD1 (6 bases). Trimming pared 4 bases from V and 0 bases from J, leaving 10 bases between. Looked up from germline, CDR1 is MGHRA and CDR2 is YSYEKL. The CDR3 runs to 15 residues. The CDR3: CASSLTGPSNQPQHF. The CDR3, as DNA: TGCGCCAGCAGCCTAACAGGGCCTAGCAATCAGCCCCAGCATTTT.